Listed here is a single T cell receptor (beta chain). Its specificity is not known. The data belong to a study of T cell repertoires in cytomegalovirus infection. Study-wide context: It was the public TCR beta signatures that indicated both CMV infection and matching HLA type.

TCRdb itself ran the reads through MiXCR, one entry per CDR3 protein. The sample lists 300,000 to 400,000 distinct CDR3 sequences, 25% to 30% seen once, with roughly 20% in the top ten. Looked up from germline, CDR1 is SGDLS and CDR2 is YYNGEE. Deletions cut 4 bases from V and 2 bases from J, with 10 bases between. The CDR3 consists of 14 residues. Overall study findings and caveats: Dominant in the ex vivo response were TCR beta clonotypes restricted by HLA-C and specific for CMV. CMV carriers with the relevant HLA were identified by cumulative public TCR beta family frequency.

The chain links TRBV9 to TRBJ1-5, with no clear D. The sample here was cultured PBMCs, taken from culture after CMV antigen stimulation. The clonotype comes from a human donor in good health (CMV status not recorded). Some clones in this sample may be carry-over from other donors' samples. CDR3 nucleotides: TGTGCCAGCAGCCCCGGACTGCGCAATCAGCCCCAGCATTTT. This encodes CASSPGLRNQPQHF.